Listed below are T cell receptor beta chains from one sample, sequenced in a study of cytotoxic CD8 clonotypes in ibrutinib-treated CLL. TCRdb's copy holds only in-frame clones and misses some; the assay was immunoSEQ multiplex PCR. This sample has about 49,000 clones, with roughly 57% found just once. The sample was PBMCs, taken after 12 months of ibrutinib treatment. The receptors shown here come from a human donor with chronic lymphocytic leukemia. Both conserved end residues are part of each CDR3. D genes are given only for firm matches. Size tells how often a clone was seen (once, few, many) or the class of an expanded clone, and some rows leave it out.

d_call cdr3_length j_call v_call clone_size cdr3_aa cdr3_nt
NA 13 TRBJ2-7 TRBV10-1 NA CASSDSLTYEQYF TGCGCCAGCAGTGACAGTTTAACCTACGAGCAGTACTTC
NA 16 TRBJ2-7 TRBV21-1 many CASKPPGQEPNYEQYF TGTGCCAGCAAACCTCCCGGGCAGGAACCAAACTACGAGCAGTACTTC
NA 15 TRBJ1-2 TRBV5-6 NA CASSLGPMPNYGYTF TGTGCCAGCAGCTTGGGCCCGATGCCTAACTATGGCTACACCTTC
TRBD1 14 TRBJ1-6 TRBV5-1 few CASSMQGADSPLHF TGCGCCAGCAGCATGCAGGGGGCCGATTCACCCCTCCACTTT
TRBD2 14 TRBJ2-7 TRBV28 once CASKLGPSGSEQYF TGTGCCAGCAAGTTAGGGCCTAGCGGGAGCGAGCAGTACTTC
NA 13 TRBJ1-2 TRBV28 few CASSSGSHYGYTF TGTGCCAGCAGTAGTGGATCCCACTATGGCTACACCTTC
NA 12 TRBJ2-5 TRBV11-2 NA CASSRPQETQYF TGTGCCAGCAGCCGGCCGCAAGAGACCCAGTACTTC
NA 16 TRBJ1-6 TRBV28 NA CASSTTQGLPNSPLHF TGTGCCAGCAGTACAACACAGGGTTTGCCTAATTCACCCCTCCACTTT
NA 14 TRBJ2-7 TRBV7-2 NA CASSNYGDSYEQYF TGTGCCAGCAGTAACTACGGAGACTCCTACGAGCAGTACTTC
TRBD2 18 TRBJ2-2 TRBV2 NA CASTKGPGLAGGVGELFF TGTGCCAGCACCAAGGGTCCCGGACTAGCGGGAGGCGTCGGGGAGCTGTTTTTT
TRBD1 14 TRBJ2-3 TRBV7-3 NA CASSLGTGVDTQYF TGTGCCAGCAGCCTCGGGACAGGGGTAGATACGCAGTATTTT
NA 14 TRBJ1-1 TRBV5-5 NA CASSPYRENTEAFF TGTGCCAGCAGCCCTTACCGGGAGAACACTGAAGCTTTCTTT
NA 11 TRBJ2-7 TRBV2 few CASRTAYEQYF TGTGCCAGCAGAACGGCCTACGAGCAGTACTTC
TRBD1 13 TRBJ1-2 TRBV18 NA CASSPDRDYGYTF TGTGCCAGCTCACCGGACAGGGACTATGGCTACACCTTC
TRBD1 14 TRBJ1-2 TRBV27 few CASSLKSGGYGYTF TGTGCCAGCAGTCTCAAATCAGGGGGCTATGGCTACACCTTC
TRBD2 18 TRBJ2-7 TRBV5-1 once CASSLAPSPAGVVYEQYF TGCGCCAGCAGCTTGGCCCCAAGCCCAGCGGGAGTGGTTTACGAGCAGTACTTC
NA 18 TRBJ2-2 TRBV4-1 NA CASSQDLKGSASTGELFF TGCGCCAGCAGCCAAGATCTTAAAGGTAGTGCGAGCACCGGGGAGCTGTTTTTT
TRBD2 15 TRBJ2-2 TRBV4-2 NA CASSRETSNTGELFF TGTGCCAGCAGCCGTGAGACTAGCAACACCGGGGAGCTGTTTTTT
TRBD2 15 TRBJ2-1 TRBV9 many CASSGSGSRLNEQFF TGTGCCAGCAGCGGTAGCGGGAGTCGTTTAAATGAGCAGTTCTTC
TRBD1 14 TRBJ1-5 TRBV6-1 few CASSDPTGVKPQHF TGTGCCAGCAGTGACCCGACAGGGGTGAAGCCCCAGCATTTT
NA 14 TRBJ2-7 TRBV11-2 NA CASSLDRNSYEQYF TGTGCCAGCAGCTTAGACAGGAACTCCTACGAGCAGTACTTC
NA 14 TRBJ2-7 TRBV7-6 NA CASSLSRVGHEQYF TGTGCCAGCAGCTTAAGCAGGGTTGGCCACGAGCAGTACTTC
NA 16 TRBJ2-1 TRBV5-6 NA CASSLVVHASWSEQFF TGTGCCAGCAGCTTGGTCGTCCACGCCTCTTGGAGTGAGCAGTTCTTC
NA 12 TRBJ2-7 TRBV7-2 NA CATVAYGNEQYF TGTGCCACCGTAGCCTACGGGAACGAGCAGTACTTC
NA 13 TRBJ2-2 TRBV6-4 NA CASSEPYTGELFF TGTGCCAGCAGTGAGCCGTACACCGGGGAGCTGTTTTTT
TRBD1 14 TRBJ2-1 TRBV27 few CASRNRGTYNEQFF TGTGCCAGCAGGAACAGGGGAACCTACAATGAGCAGTTCTTC
NA 12 TRBJ1-1 TRBV19 NA CASSIENTEAFF TGTGCCAGTAGTATAGAGAACACTGAAGCTTTCTTT
NA 14 TRBJ2-2 TRBV18 NA CASSLRLDTGELFF TGTGCCAGCTCACTTCGTTTAGACACCGGGGAGCTGTTTTTT
NA 15 TRBJ2-3 TRBV9 NA CASSVGASSTDTQYF TGTGCCAGCAGCGTAGGAGCTTCTAGCACAGATACGCAGTATTTT
NA 13 TRBJ1-4 TRBV10-1 many CAYTNRDNEKLFF TGCGCCTATACCAACAGAGATAATGAAAAACTGTTTTTT
TRBD1 14 TRBJ1-6 TRBV5-1 few CASSLSRGNSPLHF TGCGCCAGCAGCTTATCCAGGGGGAATTCACCCCTCCACTTT
NA 12 TRBJ2-5 TRBV2 NA CASSGQVETQYF TGTGCCAGCAGTGGGCAGGTGGAGACCCAGTACTTC
NA 14 TRBJ2-7 TRBV18 NA CASSPSRDNYEQYF TGTGCCAGCTCACCTTCCAGGGACAACTACGAGCAGTACTTC
TRBD1 16 TRBJ1-2 TRBV14 few CASSQDFQGANYGYTF TGTGCCAGCAGCCAAGATTTTCAGGGGGCAAACTATGGCTACACCTTC
NA 14 TRBJ2-2 TRBV29-1 NA CSAYRQGGTGELFF TGCAGCGCATACCGACAGGGAGGAACCGGGGAGCTGTTTTTT
NA 16 TRBJ2-1 TRBV28 NA CASSSPGGSSYNEQFF TGTGCCAGCAGTTCCCCCGGGGGAAGCTCCTACAATGAGCAGTTCTTC
TRBD1 14 TRBJ2-7 TRBV6-5 NA CASSIGGQGGEQYF TGTGCCAGCTCAATCGGGGGACAGGGCGGCGAGCAGTACTTC
TRBD1 17 TRBJ2-1 TRBV18 few CASSPPTGGGGYNEQFF TGTGCCAGCTCACCACCCACAGGGGGTGGTGGCTACAATGAGCAGTTCTTC
NA 12 TRBJ2-7 TRBV6-7 NA CASSGLGYEQYF TGTGCCAGCAGTGGTCTAGGCTACGAGCAGTACTTC
TRBD1 15 TRBJ2-7 TRBV5-1 NA CASSLGTGVTYEQYF TGCGCCAGCAGCTTGGGGACAGGGGTGACCTACGAGCAGTACTTC
NA 12 TRBJ2-7 TRBV18 NA CASSPQVHEQYF TGTGCCAGCTCACCCCAGGTTCACGAGCAGTACTTC
TRBD2 13 TRBJ2-1 TRBV5-4 NA CASSLVLAYEQFF TGTGCCAGCAGCTTGGTACTAGCGTATGAGCAGTTCTTC
TRBD1 14 TRBJ2-5 TRBV19 NA CASSMARGQETQYF TGTGCCAGTAGTATGGCCAGGGGGCAAGAGACCCAGTACTTC
TRBD1 16 TRBJ2-1 TRBV19 NA CASSPARDSNYNEQFF TGTGCCAGTAGTCCGGCCCGGGACAGCAACTACAATGAGCAGTTCTTC
NA 12 TRBJ1-1 TRBV6-1 once CASSVQGTEAFF TGTGCCAGCAGTGTGCAGGGAACGGAAGCTTTCTTT
NA 15 TRBJ2-7 TRBV28 few CASSLSEAGAYEQYF TGTGCCAGCAGTTTAAGTGAGGCAGGAGCCTACGAGCAGTACTTC